This is a list of T cell receptor beta chains from one sample in a study of long-term antiretroviral therapy in people with HIV. The method was immunoSEQ multiplex PCR; TCRdb's version includes in-frame clones alone and lacks a portion of them. The sample has approximately 31,000 clones, over 70% seen once; the top ten hold 8% to 10%. Source: unsorted PBMCs, taken 3.1 years after starting antiretroviral therapy. The receptor set was obtained from a woman between 45 and 60 years old with HIV. Both conserved end residues are part of each CDR3. D genes are given only for firm matches. Rows may omit the clone size; those that give it use once, few, many or a size class.

- - TRBJ2-6 16 TRBV5-1 CASSLVRGSGANVLTF TGCGCCAGCAGCTTGGTACGGGGGTCTGGGGCCAACGTCCTGACTTTC
TRBD1 - TRBJ1-6 14 TRBV11-2 CASSLGQGNSPLHF TGTGCCAGCAGTCTCGGACAGGGAAATTCACCCCTCCACTTT
- - TRBJ1-1 12 TRBV6-5 CASSYANTEAFF TGTGCCAGCAGTTACGCGAACACTGAAGCTTTCTTT
- - TRBJ1-1 14 TRBV6-1 CASSDRVEWTEAFF TGTGCCAGCAGTGACAGGGTTGAGTGGACTGAAGCTTTCTTT
- - TRBJ1-1 13 TRBV7-3 CASSLGSDTEAFF TGTGCCAGCAGCTTAGGGTCGGACACTGAAGCTTTCTTT
TRBD2 - TRBJ2-5 15 TRBV7-9 CASSLVPAGRETQYF TGTGCCAGCAGCTTAGTCCCAGCGGGGCGAGAGACCCAGTACTTC
TRBD2 - TRBJ2-7 13 TRBV13 CASSRLAPGEQYF TGTGCCAGCAGTCGACTAGCGCCTGGGGAGCAGTACTTC
- few TRBJ2-1 14 TRBV7-2 CASSSGSSYNEQFF TGTGCCAGCAGCTCAGGCAGCTCCTACAATGAGCAGTTCTTC
- once TRBJ2-3 16 TRBV25-1 CASSDIRGGVTDTQYF TGTGCCAGCAGTGATATCCGCGGGGGCGTCACAGATACGCAGTATTTT
- - TRBJ1-1 12 TRBV29-1 CSVDPGDTEAFF TGCAGCGTTGACCCGGGGGACACTGAAGCTTTCTTT
TRBD2 few TRBJ2-3 15 TRBV6-4 CASSETSGATDTQYF TGTGCCAGCAGCGAGACTAGCGGGGCCACAGATACGCAGTATTTT
- - TRBJ2-1 14 TRBV5-1 CASSFSGFDGEQFF TGCGCCAGCAGCTTTTCCGGGTTTGACGGTGAGCAGTTCTTC
TRBD1 - TRBJ1-5 17 TRBV4-1 CASSQAPEGQGNQPQHF TGCGCCAGCAGCCAAGCACCTGAGGGACAGGGCAATCAGCCCCAGCATTTT
- once TRBJ2-5 15 TRBV7-2 CASGMGTPGGETQYF TGTGCCAGCGGGATGGGGACACCGGGCGGGGAGACCCAGTACTTC
- - TRBJ2-3 17 TRBV4-1 CASSQEIGRGLTDTQYF TGCGCCAGCAGCCAAGAAATCGGGAGAGGACTGACAGATACGCAGTATTTT
TRBD1 - TRBJ2-5 12 TRBV7-9 CASDRAGETQYF TGTGCCAGTGACAGGGCTGGGGAGACCCAGTACTTC
- - TRBJ2-2 15 TRBV9 CASSVAGVGTGELFF TGTGCCAGCAGCGTAGCGGGGGTGGGCACCGGGGAGCTGTTTTTT
- - TRBJ2-4 16 TRBV4-1 CASSPVRGRQVNIQYF TGCGCCAGCAGCCCGGTACGGGGCAGGCAGGTGAACATTCAGTACTTC
- - TRBJ1-1 16 TRBV9 CASSVGIGVGNTEAFF TGTGCCAGCAGCGTAGGCATCGGGGTAGGGAACACTGAAGCTTTCTTT
TRBD1 - TRBJ1-2 14 TRBV5-8 CASSSRTGNYGYTF TGTGCCAGCAGCTCTCGGACAGGCAACTATGGCTACACCTTC
- - TRBJ1-2 13 TRBV5-5 CASSLQENYGYTF TGTGCCAGCAGCTTACAGGAAAACTATGGCTACACCTTC
TRBD1 - TRBJ2-1 15 TRBV7-2 CASSLEGALDNEQFF TGTGCCAGCAGCTTAGAGGGGGCCTTAGACAATGAGCAGTTCTTC
TRBD1 - TRBJ1-2 14 TRBV6-5 CASRWTGGSGGYTF TGTGCCAGCAGGTGGACAGGGGGCAGCGGTGGCTACACCTTC
- few TRBJ1-6 15 TRBV9 CASSVASSYNSPLHF TGTGCCAGCAGCGTAGCTAGCTCCTATAATTCACCCCTCCACTTT
- few TRBJ1-2 13 TRBV7-3 CASGAGPNYGYTF TGTGCCTCGGGGGCAGGGCCTAACTATGGCTACACCTTC
- - TRBJ1-2 13 TRBV5-5 CASSLRGYYGYTF TGTGCCAGCAGCTTGAGGGGGTACTATGGCTACACCTTC
TRBD1 - TRBJ1-3 15 TRBV2 CASSEDRISGNTIYF TGTGCCAGCAGTGAGGACAGGATCTCTGGAAACACCATATATTTT
TRBD2 - TRBJ2-1 18 TRBV27 CASSYRSSGGAVYNEQFF TGTGCCAGCAGTTATCGCAGTAGCGGGGGGGCCGTCTACAATGAGCAGTTCTTC
- once TRBJ1-2 13 TRBV6-5 CASRLDRGYGYTF TGTGCCAGCAGACTTGATAGGGGCTATGGCTACACCTTC
- - TRBJ2-5 14 TRBV12-5 CASGFSDILETQYF TGTGCTAGTGGTTTCTCTGACATATTAGAGACCCAGTACTTC
- few TRBJ2-1 11 TRBV6-1 CAGGTYNEQFF TGTGCCGGCGGGACATACAATGAGCAGTTCTTC
- - TRBJ1-4 12 TRBV27 CASGEGGRKLFF TGTGCCAGCGGGGAGGGAGGGAGAAAACTGTTTTTT
- - TRBJ2-1 15 TRBV9 CASSTRDRPNNEQFF TGTGCCAGCAGCACACGGGACCGCCCAAACAATGAGCAGTTCTTC
TRBD2 - TRBJ2-2 16 TRBV6-6 CASSPGLAGGAGELFF TGTGCCAGCAGTCCGGGACTAGCGGGGGGGGCCGGGGAGCTGTTTTTT
- - TRBJ1-5 17 TRBV7-8 CASSHLSGHKTHQPQHF TGTGCCAGCAGCCACCTCTCGGGCCATAAAACTCATCAGCCCCAGCATTTT
- - TRBJ2-6 14 TRBV11-2 CASRLLVGANVLTF TGTGCCAGCAGGCTCCTGGTGGGGGCCAACGTCCTGACTTTC
- - TRBJ2-5 12 TRBV30 CAWSWDQETQYF TGTGCCTGGAGCTGGGATCAAGAGACCCAGTACTTC
- - TRBJ2-7 14 TRBV5-4 CASSIGQTVYEQYF TGTGCCAGCAGCATTGGACAGACCGTCTACGAGCAGTACTTC
TRBD1 - TRBJ2-7 14 TRBV18 CASRPGQGAYEQYF TGTGCCAGCAGACCGGGACAGGGGGCGTACGAGCAGTACTTC
TRBD2 - TRBJ2-5 16 TRBV5-4 CASSPGTSGLQETQYF TGTGCCAGCAGCCCAGGGACTAGCGGGCTGCAAGAGACCCAGTACTTC
TRBD1 - TRBJ2-7 14 TRBV9 CASSVGTGTYEQYF TGTGCCAGCAGCGTAGGGACAGGGACCTACGAGCAGTACTTC
TRBD2 - TRBJ2-3 15 TRBV2 CASLNEGLAVDTQYF TGTGCCAGCCTGAACGAGGGACTAGCGGTGGATACGCAGTATTTT
- few TRBJ2-3 11 TRBV12-5 CASGLVHTQYF TGTGCTAGTGGTTTGGTTCATACGCAGTATTTT
- few TRBJ1-4 14 TRBV4-1 CASSQQGRSEKLFF TGCGCCAGCAGCCAACAGGGGCGCAGTGAAAAACTGTTTTTT
- - TRBJ1-2 15 TRBV4-1 CASSQDRPKGYGYTF TGCGCCAGCAGCCAAGATAGGCCAAAAGGCTATGGCTACACCTTC